The subject of this entry is one T cell receptor beta chain. This clone was detected only a few times. It has no known antigen specificity. No quality values exist for individual bases; no much larger clone is one base distant. The data belong to a study of blood T cell repertoires in COVID-19 (TCRdb year 2020). About the full investigation: Samples covering the acute and convalescent phases of COVID-19 were provided by collaborators in the United States, Italy and Spain. Deeply sampled blood TCRbeta repertoires from subjects exposed to, actively infected with, or recovered from COVID-19 were included in the dataset. The prospective study material was composed of cDNA or gDNA derived from T cells, B-cell-depleted T cells, or PBMCs. The repertoires were made available in a free public database intended to serve as a resource for research on the immune response to SARS-CoV-2. Samples were obtained from the ongoing ImmuneRACE study (first 160 participants) and from roughly 1,300 subjects provided by 6 global collaborators. Nearly every sample came with metadata listing a de-identified subject ID, COVID-19 status, age in years and sex. HLA class I and class II types, where available, came from metadata supplied by the sample provider rather than from assay-based typing.

Broad study findings and their caveats: The amount of clinical and demographic metadata varied by source and participant and was provided uncurated.

The collaborating institutions used their own protocols to collect whole blood in K2EDTA tubes. For TCRbeta analysis, collaborator samples were shipped as frozen whole blood, as isolated PBMCs, or as DNA extracted from either sample type. TCRbeta CDR3 regions were amplified from genomic DNA using the immunoSEQ Assay, a bias-controlled multiplex PCR. From the authors' description of their analysis: Nucleated cell counts per sample were estimated from amplification of reference gene primers within the assay. To quantify the absolute abundance of each unique TCRbeta CDR3 rearrangement, sequence reads were collapsed and filtered. Productive Simpson clonality was computed per sample as the square root of Simpson's diversity index over productive rearrangements. TCRdb took this table from immuneACCESS and kept in-frame rearrangements with V and J called. Such tables lack part of the clones; where checked against another copy, unresolved V genes explain under half of the gap, and the rest is unexplained. V, J and clone size are those of that table, while D and trimming were read from the DNA. The sample data list roughly 67,000 clones, and less than 90% of these were observed just once. Together, the top ten hold 3.5% to 4.5% of the sample.

CDR1 SGHTS and CDR2 YDEGEE are derived from the germline V gene. Including the terminal cysteine and phenylalanine, the CDR3 comprises 17 residues. Only the CDR3 DNA stays, 51 bases, in frame from base 1. V is shortened by 4 bases, J by 1 base, and the region joining them spans 19 bases. The sequence links TRBV5-8 to TRBJ2-3; the D gene is unclear. The sequenced material came from peripheral blood. This clonotype originated in a man in his forties or fifties with active COVID-19. The CDR3 protein sequence reads: CASSAIPRSWGTDTQYF. In nucleotide form, the sequence is TGTGCCAGCAGCGCGATACCTAGGAGTTGGGGCACAGATACGCAGTATTTT.